A selection of T cell receptor beta chains follows, all from one sample in a study of cytomegalovirus exposure and HLA in healthy donors. Clones were read by immunoSEQ multiplex PCR, and TCRdb kept only the in-frame ones, dropping some. The sample lists 100,000 or so clones; roughly four fifths were seen once. The specimen was PBMCs. Receptors were obtained from a human donor in good health. Each CDR3 is given with its conserved first and last residue. Each record gives: CDR3 DNA, CDR3 protein, D gene, clone size, J gene, V gene. The D gene is left open where the match is weak. For some rows the clone size is stated as once, few or many, or as a class when expanded; others skip it.

TGTGCCAGCAGCCCCGGACTAGCCTTTGTATCAGAGACCCAGTACTTC,CASSPGLAFVSETQYF,TRBD2,once,TRBJ2-5,TRBV16
TGTGCCAGCAGCCTGATAGGACAGGAGCTGTTTTTT,CASSLIGQELFF,-,-,TRBJ2-2,TRBV25-1
TGCGCCAGCAGCTTGACGGGGGGTACGTCAGCTACGCAGTATTTT,CASSLTGGTSATQYF,TRBD2,-,TRBJ2-3,TRBV5-1
TGTGCTAGTGGTTTGTGGCAGGCCGGAAGGTACGAGCAGTACTTC,CASGLWQAGRYEQYF,-,-,TRBJ2-7,TRBV12-5
TGTGCCATCAGCCTGGGGGGAGAGGAACTGTTTTTT,CAISLGGEELFF,-,-,TRBJ1-4,TRBV10-3
TGTGCCAGCAGCGTAGGCCCCGGCGGACTAGCGGGGCCCCAAGAGACCCAGTACTTC,CASSVGPGGLAGPQETQYF,TRBD2,-,TRBJ2-5,TRBV9
TGTGCCAGCAGCTTAGCAGGGCGGGGGCCGAGCTCCTACAATGAGCAGTTCTTC,CASSLAGRGPSSYNEQFF,-,-,TRBJ2-1,TRBV7-8
TGTGCCAGCAGTTTGAGAACAGTCGATCAGCCCCAGCATTTT,CASSLRTVDQPQHF,-,-,TRBJ1-5,TRBV27
TGTGCCAGCAGCGGGCAGGGGAGAGATACGCAGTATTTT,CASSGQGRDTQYF,-,once,TRBJ2-3,TRBV5-6
TGTGCCAGCAGCCGAAGGGACAGCAGAAACTATGGCTACACCTTC,CASSRRDSRNYGYTF,TRBD1,-,TRBJ1-2,TRBV28
TGTGCCAGCAGTGGGGGGAGGGGCGGGTACGAGCAGTACTTC,CASSGGRGGYEQYF,TRBD2,-,TRBJ2-7,TRBV27
TGTGCCAGCAGCTGGACTAGCGGGGGTACCGGGGAGCTGTTTTTT,CASSWTSGGTGELFF,TRBD2,-,TRBJ2-2,TRBV11-3
TGTGCCAGCAGCTTGGCCGGGTGGGCAGGGGGACGCTATGGCTACACCTTC,CASSLAGWAGGRYGYTF,TRBD1,-,TRBJ1-2,TRBV5-6
TGTGCCAGTAGTAACACCGGAGGGATGACCGGGGAGCTGTTTTTT,CASSNTGGMTGELFF,-,-,TRBJ2-2,TRBV19
TGCGCCAGCAAGACCCGACTAGCGGTGGGGGAGACCCAGTACTTC,CASKTRLAVGETQYF,TRBD2,-,TRBJ2-5,TRBV5-1
TGTGCCAGCAAAGCCGGAGCTAAGTTTAATTCACCCCTCCACTTT,CASKAGAKFNSPLHF,-,few,TRBJ1-6,TRBV19
TGTGCCAGCAGCCGGGGACTAGAAGAACGAACCCGGCTGAACAATGAGCAGTTCTTC,CASSRGLEERTRLNNEQFF,TRBD2,-,TRBJ2-1,TRBV4-2
TGCAGCGTTGGGGAGGGGTGGGAGACCCAGTACTTC,CSVGEGWETQYF,TRBD2,-,TRBJ2-5,TRBV29-1
TGTGCCTCCGGGACAGCGAATCAGCCCCAGCATTTT,CASGTANQPQHF,TRBD1,-,TRBJ1-5,TRBV30
TGTGCCAGCAGCCCGGGGGATCCCAAGAACTATGGCTACACCTTC,CASSPGDPKNYGYTF,-,once,TRBJ1-2,TRBV5-4
TGTGCCAGCAGCTTAGTCAGATTAAGCTCACAGCCCCAAGAGACCCAGTACTTC,CASSLVRLSSQPQETQYF,-,-,TRBJ2-5,TRBV7-3
TGTGCCAGCACTCGACTGGGGGGGACTGAAGCTTTCTTT,CASTRLGGTEAFF,-,-,TRBJ1-1,TRBV6-6
TGTGCCAGCAGCGCAGCGAACGGCTACGAGCAGTACTTC,CASSAANGYEQYF,-,-,TRBJ2-7,TRBV9
TGTGCCACCAGCAGAGAAAATACGGGAACAGCCAGATACACCTTC,CATSRENTGTARYTF,-,-,TRBJ1-2,TRBV15
TGTGCCAGCAGCACAGGGGGCTACGAGCAGTACTTC,CASSTGGYEQYF,TRBD1,-,TRBJ2-7,TRBV2
TGTGCCAGCGAGAGGGACAGGGGTAACACAGATACGCAGTATTTT,CASERDRGNTDTQYF,TRBD1,-,TRBJ2-3,TRBV2
TGTGCCAGCAGATTACTAGGTACTAGCACAGATACGCAGTATTTT,CASRLLGTSTDTQYF,-,-,TRBJ2-3,TRBV6-5
TGTGCCAGCAGTGATGGCCACGAGCAGTACTTC,CASSDGHEQYF,-,-,TRBJ2-7,TRBV6-4
TGTGCCAGCAGCCCCGGGACTAGCGATGAGCAGTTCTTC,CASSPGTSDEQFF,TRBD2,-,TRBJ2-1,TRBV7-2
TGTGCCAGCAGCTTAGAGCTAGTAGGGGAGCTGTTTTTT,CASSLELVGELFF,-,-,TRBJ2-2,TRBV7-3
TGCGCCAGCAGCTTCCGAATCGGGACTTTCGGGAATGAGCAGTTCTTC,CASSFRIGTFGNEQFF,-,few,TRBJ2-1,TRBV5-1
TGTGCCAGCAGCTTCGGGGAGATCACTGAAGCTTTCTTT,CASSFGEITEAFF,-,few,TRBJ1-1,TRBV7-3
TGCGCCAGCAGCCAAGACAGGGGCAATCAGCCCCAGCATTTT,CASSQDRGNQPQHF,-,-,TRBJ1-5,TRBV4-1
TGTGCCAGCAGTGTACGACTAGCGGGATCCTACGAGCAGTACTTC,CASSVRLAGSYEQYF,TRBD2,-,TRBJ2-7,TRBV27
TGTGCCAGCAGCCCGCTGGGACAGGGGGGGGAGCAGTACTTC,CASSPLGQGGEQYF,TRBD1,-,TRBJ2-7,TRBV7-9
TGTGCCAGCAGCTCCGGACAGCGTTTGAACACTGAAGCTTTCTTT,CASSSGQRLNTEAFF,-,-,TRBJ1-1,TRBV5-4
TGTGCCAGCCGCCCAACGACTAGCGCCAGGTACGAGCAGTACTTC,CASRPTTSARYEQYF,TRBD2,-,TRBJ2-7,TRBV2
TGTGCCAGCAGCCCGAGGAGGGAACAGGCGACCCCTATCCCCACTGAAGCTTTCTTT,CASSPRREQATPIPTEAFF,-,-,TRBJ1-1,TRBV11-3
TGTGCCAGCAGTACTTTACCCACAAACATTCAGTACTTC,CASSTLPTNIQYF,-,few,TRBJ2-4,TRBV28
TGTGCCAGCAGCTTAGAGCGGGGGACGGGGGCTTTCTTT,CASSLERGTGAFF,-,-,TRBJ1-1,TRBV11-2